Following are 18 T cell receptor beta chains from one sample sequenced in a study of shared clonotypes between healthy human individuals (dated by TCRdb to the early 2020s). Libraries were made using the immunoSEQ multiplex PCR assay. Drawn from immuneACCESS, this table holds only the in-frame rearrangements with V and J called that TCRdb kept. Clones are partly lost; checked studies trace under half to an unresolved V gene and leave the rest unexplained. The sample profile shows some 2,100,000 clones; about 93% of them were found once. The leading ten clones occupy under 2% of the sample. CD8 naive samples were CD45RO-negative cells positively selected for CCR7, giving a CD45RA+CCR7+ population that excluded TemRA cells. Sample: naive CD8+ T cells from PBMCs. The cell subset or site label of this sample denotes: CD45RA+CCR7+. The receptors shown here come from a young man in good health. Some clones in this sample may be carry-over from other donors' samples.

The gene calls are TRBV6-1 and TRBJ2-5, with 7 bases lining up with TRBD1. Losses at the gene ends were 3 bases for V and 2 bases for J; bases not matched to a gene: 18. The V gene's germline CDR1 is MNHNS and CDR2 SASEGT. CDR3 length: 19 amino acids. CDR3 sequence: CASSDPSTGWFIGQETQYF. Here the CDR3 DNA reads TGTGCCAGCAGTGACCCCTCGACAGGGTGGTTTATCGGGCAAGAGACCCAGTACTTC.

The CDR3 protein is CASSRGGTSDEQFF. The DNA for the CDR3 is TGTGCCAGCAGCCGGGGTGGCACTTCAGATGAGCAGTTCTTC. The V gene is TRBV7-8, the J gene TRBJ2-1; weak D call: TRBD2 (5 bases). Germline V CDR1 and CDR2: SGHVS, FQNEAQ. Trimming removed 5 bases at V and 8 bases at J, with 16 bases between. This CDR3 is 14 amino acids long. Full variable domain (outside the CDR3, taken from reference TRBV7-8 and TRBJ2-1): GAGVSQSPRYKVAKRGQDVALRCDPISGHVSLFWYQQALGQGPEFLTYFQNEAQLDKSGLPSDRFFAERPEGSVSTLKIQRTQQEDSAVYLCASSRGGTSDEQFFGPGTRLTVL.

This clone showed up just once. J is TRBJ2-5 and V is TRBV1. TRBV1 is termed a pseudogene. CDR3 length: 12 residues. Written as DNA, the CDR3 is TGCACCAGCAGCCAAGCTTCCTGGTATCCGTACTTC. Its translation is CTSSQASWYPYF.

The J gene is TRBJ1-2, the V gene TRBV27, with D possibly being TRBD1 (5 bases). The ends were cut back, 5 bases at V and 8 bases at J, with 24 bases in the middle. The CDR3 has 16 amino acids. Germline V gives CDR1 MNHEY, CDR2 SMNVEV (reference sequence). The CDR3 sequence is CASSASSGTHVQGYTF. The CDR3 DNA is TGTGCCAGCAGTGCTTCATCCGGGACCCACGTCCAAGGCTACACCTTC.

This chain joins TRBV6-5 and TRBJ2-1, with D perhaps matching TRBD2 (5 bases). The V gene's germline CDR1 is MNHEY and CDR2 SVGAGI. Trimming took 0 bases from V and 2 from J, leaving 11 bases between them. CDR3 length equals 16 residues. CDR3 amino acids: CASSYSVGETYNEQFF. The DNA of the CDR3 is TGTGCCAGCAGTTACTCGGTGGGAGAGACCTACAATGAGCAGTTCTTC.

V is TRBV5-1 and J is TRBJ2-7, with a tentative D call TRBD1 (6 bases). CDR3 length: 14 amino acids. Deletions cut 4 bases from V and 2 bases from J, with 13 bases between. Germline CDR1 and CDR2: SGHRS and YFSETQ. The DNA for the CDR3 is TGCGCCAGCAGCCCCAGACAGGAGACCTACGAGCAGTACTTC. Protein product: CASSPRQETYEQYF.

This clone appeared a single time. The chain links TRBV6-5 to TRBJ2-1; no firm D call. This CDR3 spans 14 amino acids. Trimming took off 7 bases at V and 5 bases at J, with 15 bases between the two ends. Germline lookup yields CDR1 MNHEY and CDR2 SVGAGI. The CDR3 here is CASTYDPNDNEQFF. In DNA form, the CDR3 reads TGTGCCAGCACATACGACCCTAACGACAATGAGCAGTTCTTC.

V usage is TRBV7-3 and J usage is TRBJ2-3; 12 positions match TRBD2. CDR1 is SGHTA and CDR2 is FQGTGA in the germline V gene. J gave up 4 bases and V 5 bases, and 7 bases lay outside the gene matches. This CDR3 has 16 residues. Here the CDR3 reads CASSPRTSGTSDTQYF. The CDR3 region has the DNA TGTGCCAGCAGCCCCAGGACTAGCGGGACATCAGATACGCAGTATTTT.

V and J are TRBV5-1 and TRBJ2-3; 7 positions agree with TRBD1. Germline values: CDR1 SGHRS, CDR2 YFSETQ. CDR3 length: 16 residues. V shed 0 bases, J shed 2 bases, and the junction held 6 bases outside the gene matches. The DNA of the CDR3 is TGCGCCAGCAGCTTGGAGGGTGACAGGGCCACAGATACGCAGTATTTT. Translated, it gives CASSLEGDRATDTQYF.

The chain has TRBV7-9 and TRBJ2-2, with a weak D call TRBD2 (7 bases). V lost 4 bases to trimming and J lost 1 base, with 13 bases between them. Germline CDR1 and CDR2: SEHNR and FQNEAQ (reference sequence). The CDR3 covers 16 residues. CDR3 nucleotides: TGTGCCAGCAGCTCCCTGGGGGGGCTGAACACCGGGGAGCTGTTTTTT. Amino acid sequence: CASSSLGGLNTGELFF.

The chain uses TRBV30 and TRBJ2-7; 12 nucleotides line up with TRBD2. CDR3 size: 14 residues. The junction had 4 bases not matched to a gene; V was cut back by 3 bases and J by 4 bases. In germline, CDR1 is GTSNPN, CDR2 SVGIG (reference sequence). The CDR3 sequence: CAWSGGLAGYEQYF. Here the CDR3 DNA reads TGTGCCTGGAGCGGAGGACTAGCGGGGTACGAGCAGTACTTC.

V is TRBV5-1 and J is TRBJ2-4, with no clear D. This CDR3 contains 14 residues. V lost 2 bases and J 3 bases, leaving 9 bases between the germline ends. Germline-derived CDR1 and CDR2 are SGHRS and YFSETQ. CDR3 region: CASSFLTNKNIQYF. The CDR3 bases are TGCGCCAGCAGCTTTCTTACTAACAAAAACATTCAGTACTTC.

Remarks on this clone: The sample holds other DNA sequences that translate to the same CDR3. This chain joins TRBV28 and TRBJ1-1; D is ambiguous. The CDR3 is 12 residues long. The germline gives CDR1 MDHEN, CDR2 SYDVKM. V was clipped by 6 bases and J by 5 bases, with 10 bases between them. The CDR3 sequence: CASSFARTEAFF. Written as DNA, the CDR3 is TGTGCCAGCAGCTTCGCCCGTACTGAAGCTTTCTTT.

This clone was seen just once. This chain connects TRBV5-3 to TRBJ2-7; D remains ambiguous. TRBV5-3 is noted as an ORF with a role that remains uncertain. V gave up 5 bases and J gave up 0 bases, with 12 bases separating them. The length of the CDR3 is 14 residues. The CDR3 nucleotides read TGTGCCAGAAGTCACCGGGCCCCCTCCTACGAGCAGTACTTC. Translating gives CARSHRAPSYEQYF.

The chain uses TRBV7-6 and TRBJ2-1; D not resolved. CDR1 and CDR2 from the germline V gene are SGHVS and FNYEAQ. Trimming removed 1 base at V and 8 bases at J, with 6 bases between. The CDR3 has 12 residues. The CDR3 reads CASSLVMDEQFF. In DNA, the CDR3 is TGTGCCAGCAGCTTAGTTATGGATGAGCAGTTCTTC. Full variable domain (rest looked up from reference TRBV7-6 and TRBJ2-1): GAGVSQSPRYKVTKRGQDVALRCDPISGHVSLYWYRQALGQGPEFLTYFNYEAQQDKSGLPNDRFSAERPEGSISTLTIQRTEQRDSAMYRCASSLVMDEQFFGPGTRLTVL.

The chain has TRBV6-6 and TRBJ2-1, with D unresolved. The CDR3 runs to 10 residues. The V and J ends lost 5 bases and 12 bases respectively, with 8 bases between them. Germline loops: CDR1 MNHNY, CDR2 SVGAGI (reference sequence). CDR3 sequence (DNA): TGTGCCAGCAGTCCCGGTTCGCAGTTCTTC. It encodes CASSPGSQFF.

The rearrangement joins TRBV14 to TRBJ2-7; TRBD2 agrees at 7 bases. V shed 4 bases, J shed 4 bases, and the junction held 19 bases outside the gene matches. The CDR3 is 18 amino acids. CDR1 is SGHDN and CDR2 is FVKESK in the germline V gene. The CDR3 loop reads CASSPSGGGGISGYEQYF. The CDR3 DNA reads TGTGCCAGCAGCCCGTCGGGAGGTGGCGGGATAAGTGGATACGAGCAGTACTTC. Full variable domain (remainder filled in from reference TRBV14 and TRBJ2-7): EAGVTQFPSHSVIEKGQTVTLRCDPISGHDNLYWYRRVMGKEIKFLLHFVKESKQDESGMPNNRFLAERTGGTYSTLKVQPAELEDSGVYFCASSPSGGGGISGYEQYFGPGTRLTVT.

This clone was picked up one time. The same CDR3 is also encoded by other DNA sequences in this sample. This chain uses TRBV28 with TRBJ2-1, with TRBD2 identical over 11 bases. J gave up 5 bases and V 3 bases, and 0 bases lay outside the gene matches. CDR3 size: 14 residues. Germline V lookup: CDR1 MDHEN, CDR2 SYDVKM. The CDR3 DNA is TGTGCCAGCAGTTTGGGACTAGCGGACAATGAGCAGTTCTTC. Its translation: CASSLGLADNEQFF.